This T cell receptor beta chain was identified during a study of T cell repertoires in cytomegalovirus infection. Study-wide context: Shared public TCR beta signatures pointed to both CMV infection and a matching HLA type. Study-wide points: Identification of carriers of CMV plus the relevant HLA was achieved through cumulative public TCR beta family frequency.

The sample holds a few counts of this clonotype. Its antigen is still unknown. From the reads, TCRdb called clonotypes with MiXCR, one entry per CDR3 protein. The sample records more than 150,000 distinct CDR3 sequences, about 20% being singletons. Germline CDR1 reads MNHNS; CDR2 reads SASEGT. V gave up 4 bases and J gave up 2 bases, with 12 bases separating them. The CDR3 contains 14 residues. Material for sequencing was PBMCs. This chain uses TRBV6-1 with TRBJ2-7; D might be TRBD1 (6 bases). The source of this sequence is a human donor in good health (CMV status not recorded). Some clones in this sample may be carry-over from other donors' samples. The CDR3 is CASSGDNPTYEQYF. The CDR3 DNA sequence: TGTGCCAGCAGTGGGGACAACCCGACCTACGAGCAGTACTTC.